The 27 T cell receptor beta chains below were found in one sample sequenced in a study of OX40 agonist ivuxolimab in advanced cancers. Profiling relied on immunoSEQ multiplex PCR, and the TCRdb table lists in-frame clones only, not all of them. Counted here are some 25,000 clones, 80% to 90% occurring once; the ten biggest clones make up 35% to 50%. Source: CD4+ or CD8+ T cells sorted from blood, taken in a trial of the OX40 agonist ivuxolimab. These receptors originate from an adult with an advanced solid tumor such as melanoma, head and neck, liver or kidney cancer.

The chain links TRBV27 to TRBJ2-1; D is undetermined. The CDR3 totals 13 residues. The germline gives CDR1 MNHEY, CDR2 SMNVEV (reference sequence). V was trimmed by 3 bases and J by 5 bases, leaving 8 bases between them. CDR3 coding DNA: TGTGCCAGCAGTTTCGCATTTGACAATGAGCAGTTCTTC. It translates to CASSFAFDNEQFF.

This clone was seen only once. The rearrangement links TRBV27 to TRBJ1-1; D is unclear. Germline V gene data show CDR1 as MNHEY and CDR2 as SMNVEV (reference sequence). The CDR3 runs to 13 residues. V lost 5 bases and J lost 6, with 13 bases in between. CDR3 sequence: CASSPPGGPEAFF. CDR3 in DNA: TGTGCCAGCAGTCCCCCAGGAGGCCCTGAAGCTTTCTTT.

This clone came up once. The chain recombines TRBV11-2 with TRBJ2-1, with 14 bases lining up with TRBD2. Germline trimming cut 4 bases from V and 8 bases from J; bases unmatched to any gene: 13. The CDR3 runs to 18 residues. CDR1 is SGHAT, CDR2 FQNNGV, per germline. This CDR3 is CASSWGLAGASSIDEQFF. The CDR3 nucleotides are TGTGCCAGCAGCTGGGGACTAGCGGGGGCCTCGAGCATCGATGAGCAGTTCTTC.

This clone was seen more than once but under ten times. This chain connects TRBV11-2 to TRBJ1-5, with D unresolved. This CDR3 is built from 13 residues. Per germline, CDR1 SGHAT and CDR2 FQNNGV. V lost 1 base, J lost 3 bases, and 4 bases lay in between. In nucleotides, the CDR3 is TGTGCCAGCAGCTTAGGAGTCAATCAGCCCCAGCATTTT. Translation gives CASSLGVNQPQHF.

The chain joins TRBV28 to TRBJ2-1, with 11 bases matching TRBD1. Germline CDR1 MDHEN, CDR2 SYDVKM. The CDR3 consists of 14 residues. V lost 3 bases, J lost 7 bases, and 2 bases stayed unmatched. DNA of the CDR3: TGTGCCAGCAGTTTCGGGACAGGGGGTAATGAGCAGTTCTTC. It encodes CASSFGTGGNEQFF.

The chain joins TRBV4-1 to TRBJ1-1; TRBD1 matches 7 bases. This CDR3 is built from 15 residues. After removal of 0 bases from V and 3 bases from J, the junction contained 4 bases not matched to a gene. Germline V lookup: CDR1 MGHRA, CDR2 YSYEKL. The CDR3 nucleotides are TGCGCCAGCAGCCAAGATGAGGGGGCGTACACTGAAGCTTTCTTT. Amino acid sequence: CASSQDEGAYTEAFF.

The genes are TRBV19 and TRBJ1-5, with 9 bases aligning to TRBD1. The germline CDR1 and CDR2 sequences are LNHDA and SQIVND (reference sequence). With 9 bases clipped from V and 9 bases from J, the junction kept 12 bases outside the gene matches. The CDR3 runs 14 residues. The CDR3 coding sequence is TGTGCCAGAGACGGGGACAGGGACCGTCCGCCCCAGCATTTT. Encoded protein: CARDGDRDRPPQHF.

In its sample, this clone was seen once. V and J are TRBV27 and TRBJ2-1; 9 positions agree with TRBD1. J was trimmed by 3 bases and V by 4 bases; bases with no gene match: 4. Germline V gene sequence: CDR1 MNHEY, CDR2 SMNVEV (reference sequence). The CDR3 contains 15 residues. CDR3 residues: CASSSRTGVYNEQFF. The CDR3, as DNA: TGTGCCAGCAGTTCGCGGACAGGGGTCTACAATGAGCAGTTCTTC.

The rearrangement links TRBV28 to TRBJ2-2, with D unclear. Trimming took off 5 bases at V and 2 bases at J, with 6 bases between the two ends. The CDR3 length is 13 residues. Germline CDR1 reads MDHEN; CDR2 reads SYDVKM. The CDR3 nucleotides read TGTGCCAGCAGTCTATACAACACCGGGGAGCTGTTTTTT. It codes for CASSLYNTGELFF.

The genes are TRBV10-3 and TRBJ2-7; TRBD1 might be the D (5 bases). V dropped 0 bases and J dropped 7 bases, with 10 bases sitting between them. The CDR3 is 13 amino acids. Germline values: CDR1 ENHRY, CDR2 SYGVKD. The CDR3 DNA is TGTGCCATCAGTGAGTCGAAGGGGCCTGAGCAGTACTTC. Residues: CAISESKGPEQYF.

In this sample, this clone turned up once. The chain has TRBV28 and TRBJ2-1, with D possibly TRBD1 on 6 matching bases. V was clipped by 5 bases and J by 10 bases, with 15 bases between them. The CDR3 is made up of 13 amino acids. Germline CDR1 MDHEN, CDR2 SYDVKM. The CDR3 region has the DNA TGTGCCAGCAGTCCCTCGACAGGTTGGGAGCAGTTCTTC. The encoded protein is CASSPSTGWEQFF.

This sequence joins TRBV18 and TRBJ1-5; TRBD1 is a possible D gene (6 bases). Trimming removed 5 bases at V and 4 bases at J, with 15 bases between. Germline CDR1 KGHSH, CDR2 LQKENI. CDR3 length: 15 amino acids. The CDR3 DNA reads as TGTGCCAGCTCAGTGACACAGGGAGGAAATCAGCCCCAGCATTTT. This sequence encodes CASSVTQGGNQPQHF.

This rearrangement joins TRBV6-5 to TRBJ1-3, with D hard to call. V gave up 2 bases and J gave up 0 bases, with 5 bases separating them. Looked up from germline, CDR1 is MNHEY and CDR2 is SVGAGI. This CDR3 has 14 amino acids. CDR3 DNA: TGTGCCAGCAGTTACGCGCACTCTGGAAACACCATATATTTT. Translated: CASSYAHSGNTIYF.

This clone is a singleton in its sample. V usage is TRBV2 and J usage is TRBJ2-7; D may be TRBD1 (6 bases). Trimming stripped 6 bases from V and 0 bases from J, with 9 bases between. The CDR3 has 13 residues. CDR1 is SNHLY, CDR2 FYNNEI, per germline. CDR3 sequence (DNA): TGTGCCAGCAGCCAGGGGCTCTCCTACGAGCAGTACTTC. It yields the protein CASSQGLSYEQYF.

This clone was counted a few times. This chain joins TRBV28 and TRBJ1-1; D remains ambiguous. V lost 4 bases, J lost 8 bases, and 8 bases lay in between. The CDR3 is 11 amino acids. Germline CDR1 and CDR2: MDHEN and SYDVKM. This chain's CDR3 is CASSWKGEAFF. The CDR3 nucleotides are TGTGCCAGCAGTTGGAAGGGCGAAGCTTTCTTT.

The CDR3 coding sequence is TGTGCCAGCAGTAGATCCTTGGACAGGTCGAACACCATATATTTT. This codes for CASSRSLDRSNTIYF. The chain employs TRBV7-9 and TRBJ1-3; TRBD1 agrees at 7 bases. Per germline, CDR1 SEHNR and CDR2 FQNEAQ (reference sequence). With V trimmed by 6 bases and J by 7 bases, 12 bases remained unmatched. This CDR3 contains 15 residues. The whole variable domain, remainder taken from reference TRBV7-9 and TRBJ1-3, is DTGVSQNPRHKITKRGQNVTFRCDPISEHNRLYWYRQTLGQGPEFLTYFQNEAQLEKSRLLSDRFSAERPKGSFSTLEIQRTEQGDSAMYLCASSRSLDRSNTIYFGEGSWLTVV.

This clone was observed a few times. The gene calls are TRBV10-1 and TRBJ2-3, with TRBD2 as a possible D gene (6 bases). The CDR3 has 15 amino acids. With 2 bases removed from V and 1 base from J, the gap between germline ends came to 10 bases. Germline CDR1 reads WNHNN; CDR2 reads SYGVQD (reference sequence). DNA for the CDR3: TGCGCCAGCAGTGAGCGGGACTTGCGCACAGATACGCAGTATTTT. This gives the protein CASSERDLRTDTQYF.

The rearrangement uses TRBV19 and TRBJ2-5; 13 bases are a match to TRBD2. The ends lost 5 bases at V and 3 bases at J; junction bases unmatched: 6. Germline V gene lookup returns CDR1 LNHDA and CDR2 SQIVND (reference sequence). This CDR3 has 16 amino acids. CDR3 loop: CASSPLAGGKKETQYF. The DNA of the CDR3 is TGTGCCAGTAGTCCACTAGCGGGGGGGAAAAAAGAGACCCAGTACTTC.

J is TRBJ1-1 and V is TRBV11-2, with a possible D match to TRBD1 (5 bases). The CDR3 contains 15 residues. Trimming took 1 base from V and 1 from J, leaving 10 bases between them. Germline-derived CDR1 and CDR2 are SGHAT and FQNNGV. This CDR3 is CASSLAGKWNTEAFF. The CDR3 DNA is TGTGCCAGCAGCTTAGCAGGGAAATGGAACACTGAAGCTTTCTTT.

The V call is TRBV30, the J call TRBJ2-1; 11 bases map to TRBD2. Germline V CDR1 and CDR2: GTSNPN, SVGIG (reference sequence). After removal of 2 bases from V and 8 bases from J, the junction contained 11 bases not matched to a gene. This CDR3 is 16 amino acids long. Here the CDR3 DNA reads TGTGCCTGGAGTCTTTCCCAACTAGCGGGAGATGATGAGCAGTTCTTC. Protein: CAWSLSQLAGDDEQFF.

This rearrangement joins TRBV5-1 to TRBJ2-7; a possible D gene is TRBD1 (6 bases). CDR1 SGHRS and CDR2 YFSETQ come from the germline V gene. The V and J ends lost 4 bases and 5 bases respectively, with 10 bases between them. The CDR3 length is 12 residues. The DNA of the CDR3 is TGCGCCAGCAGCCCCAGGGGTAACGAGCAGTACTTC. This sequence encodes CASSPRGNEQYF.

The V and J genes are TRBV27 and TRBJ2-1; no clear D gene. With 6 bases removed from V and 1 base from J, the gap between germline ends came to 7 bases. This CDR3 contains 13 residues. Germline CDR1 reads MNHEY; CDR2 reads SMNVEV (reference sequence). The CDR3 loop reads CASSPRSYNEQFF. CDR3 nucleotides: TGTGCCAGCAGCCCCCGATCCTACAATGAGCAGTTCTTC.

The CDR3, as DNA: TGTGCCTGGAATGATTTAGGTAGCGACGGGGAGACCCAGTACTTC. Its protein product is CAWNDLGSDGETQYF. The chain couples TRBV30 to TRBJ2-5; maybe TRBD2 (5 bases). The CDR3 runs to 15 residues. Trimming took 4 bases from V and 5 from J, leaving 20 bases between them. The V gene's germline CDR1 is GTSNPN and CDR2 SVGIG (reference sequence).

V gene TRBV19 combines with J gene TRBJ2-3, with D possibly being TRBD1 or TRBD2 (6 bases each). V lost 4 bases, J lost 2 bases, and 13 bases lay in between. The CDR3 is made up of 15 amino acids. From germline, CDR1 is LNHDA and CDR2 SQIVND (reference sequence). CDR3 sequence (DNA): TGTGCCAGTAGTAAGTGGGGGGCTAACACAGATACGCAGTATTTT. Translation: CASSKWGANTDTQYF.

This sequence joins TRBV5-5 and TRBJ2-7; tentatively, D is TRBD1 (5 bases). Trimming pared 1 base from V and 3 bases from J, leaving 11 bases between. The CDR3 is made up of 14 amino acids. CDR1 SGHKS and CDR2 YYEKEE come from the germline V gene (reference sequence). CDR3 in DNA: TGTGCCAGCAGCTTGAGGGGTATGGGCTACGAGCAGTACTTC. Protein product: CASSLRGMGYEQYF.

Comments on this clone: An end of the junction does not agree with germline; a read error may underlie this. The rearrangement links TRBV11-2 to TRBJ2-3, with a tentative D call TRBD2 (6 bases). Germline V lookup: CDR1 SGHAT, CDR2 FQNNGV. This CDR3 spans 14 amino acids. The CDR3 coding sequence is TGTGCCGGCAGCTCGAGCGGGAGCACAGATACGCAGTATTTT. Translated: CAGSSSGSTDTQYF.

The V call is TRBV28, the J call TRBJ2-7; possible D gene TRBD2, 5 bases. The germline V gene has CDR1 MDHEN and CDR2 SYDVKM. The CDR3 is 13 amino acids. Trimming took 7 bases from V and 0 from J, leaving 10 bases between them. The CDR3 DNA reads TGTGCCAGCACATCCCGGGACTCCTACGAGCAGTACTTC. Translation gives CASTSRDSYEQYF.